The entry that follows covers one TCR beta chain sequence. Its recognized antigen is unknown. No much larger clone is present one base from it, and per-base qualities are unavailable. These data come from a study of CD8 T cells in ankylosing spondylitis (TCRdb year 2017). In terms of the full investigation: The study profiled T cell receptor beta repertoires in healthy donors and ankylosing spondylitis patients to find disease-linked TCR variants. The full study cohort was made up of approximately 27 ankylosing spondylitis patients and fewer than 120 healthy donors. Peripheral blood was sampled, and synovial fluid was also collected from ankylosing spondylitis patients.

General study outcomes and caveats: Some motif variants were previously reported in synovial fluid and blood of reactive arthritis patients, suggesting common disease-initiation mechanisms. A TCR beta motif of several highly homologous amino acid variants appeared characteristic of blood from ankylosing spondylitis patients. A CD8+ phenotype was shown by the disease-linked clones, which were found at relatively low frequencies in peripheral blood. The disease-linked clones were reported as significantly enriched in matched synovial fluid samples from ankylosing spondylitis patients.

Sequencing instrument: Illumina HiSeq 2500. Quantitative 5'-RACE with molecular barcodes was used to prepare TCR beta libraries. On the authors' methods: A new computational method, built on a probabilistic model of VDJ rearrangement, was used to identify disease-linked TCR variants. TCRdb redid the processing of the public reads, applying fastp at Q25 and MiXCR, and retained in-frame beta chains. When rows share a CDR3 protein, they turn into one entry using the most common DNA and genes. The V and J calls reflect TCRdb's pipeline rather than the authors' work. The sample contains about 96,000 distinct CDR3 sequences, around 25% of them found a single time. Nearly 60% of the sample is held by the ten biggest clonotypes. The CDR3 measures 16 amino acids from cysteine to phenylalanine. Only the CDR3 DNA is retained, 48 bases long and in frame from the first base. V loses 1 base at its end and J loses 6 bases; junction bases beyond the gene matches: 9.

The sequence came from a male donor with ankylosing spondylitis or in good health (not recorded which). The specimen was blood, either unsorted or a sorted T cell fraction (not recorded which). This sequence uses TRBV12-3 or TRBV12-4 and TRBJ2-3; 8 bases in the junction line up with TRBD2. Here the CDR3 is given as CASSLVRAGLGDTQYF. The nucleotide sequence is TGTGCCAGCAGTTTAGTTCGCGCGGGACTAGGGGATACGCAGTATTTT.